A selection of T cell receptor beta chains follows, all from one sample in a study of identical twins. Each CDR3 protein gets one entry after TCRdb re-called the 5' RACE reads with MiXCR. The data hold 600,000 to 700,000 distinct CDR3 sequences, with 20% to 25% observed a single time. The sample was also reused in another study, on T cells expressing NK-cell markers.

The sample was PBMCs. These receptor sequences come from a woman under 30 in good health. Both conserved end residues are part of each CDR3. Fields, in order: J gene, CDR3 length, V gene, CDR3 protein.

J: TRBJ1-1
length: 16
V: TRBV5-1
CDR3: CASSLGRGQGYTEAFF

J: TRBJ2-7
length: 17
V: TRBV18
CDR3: CASSPSARDVGSYEQYF

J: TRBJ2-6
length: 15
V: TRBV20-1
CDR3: CSAADSNSGANVLTF

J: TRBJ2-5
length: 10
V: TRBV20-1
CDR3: CSGGVETQYF

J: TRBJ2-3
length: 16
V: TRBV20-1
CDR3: CSGMSMALRERNTQYF

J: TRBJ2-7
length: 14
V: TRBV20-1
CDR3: CSATGAGGPYEQYF

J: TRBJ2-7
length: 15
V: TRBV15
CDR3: CATSIYGSTSGEQYF

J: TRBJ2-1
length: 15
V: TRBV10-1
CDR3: CASALGGGARGEQFF

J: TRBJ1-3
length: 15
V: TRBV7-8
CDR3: CASSLVSQSGNTIYF

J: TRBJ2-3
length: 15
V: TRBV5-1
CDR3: CASTLSGRATDTQYF

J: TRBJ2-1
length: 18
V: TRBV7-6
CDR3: CASSPRVPQREGRNEQFF

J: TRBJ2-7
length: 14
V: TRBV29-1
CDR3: CSVEGTSGAYEQYF

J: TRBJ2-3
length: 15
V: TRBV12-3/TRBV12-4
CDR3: CASSPRYLRADTQYF

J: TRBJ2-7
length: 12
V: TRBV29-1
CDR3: CSTKQGPYEQYF

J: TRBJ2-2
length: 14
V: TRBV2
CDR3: CASSVKRGAGELFF

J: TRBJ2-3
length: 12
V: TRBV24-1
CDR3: CATADRADTQYF

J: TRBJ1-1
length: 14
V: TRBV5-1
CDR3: CASSRDRVSTEAFF

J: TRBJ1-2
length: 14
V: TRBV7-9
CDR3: CASSHSTGEYGYTF